The 23 T cell receptor beta chains below all came from one sample that was sequenced in a study of graft-versus-host responses after intestinal transplantation. Method: immunoSEQ multiplex PCR; TCRdb's copy keeps in-frame clones and lacks some. The sample comprises roughly 15,000 clones, about 61% of which are singletons, and around 13% rests with the top ten. Tissue processing of the graft released intraepithelial and lamina propria lymphocytes from it. The sample in question was ileum tissue, obtained 524 days after transplant. Receptors originate from a human patient who received an intestinal transplant, so some T cells may come from the graft donor.

This chain connects TRBV6-5 to TRBJ1-2; the D is unclear. Germline V gives CDR1 MNHEY, CDR2 SVGAGI. V lost 0 bases, J lost 8 bases, and 7 bases lay in between. This CDR3 is 12 amino acids long. The CDR3 coding sequence is TGTGCCAGCAGTTACTCTGGGAGAGGCTACACCTTC. It is translated as CASSYSGRGYTF.

The chain joins TRBV19 to TRBJ2-2; no reliable D call. The CDR3 covers 11 residues. Trimming stripped 10 bases from V and 6 bases from J, with 9 bases between. CDR1 is LNHDA, CDR2 SQIVND, per germline (reference sequence). The DNA of the CDR3 is TGTGCCACAGATTTTGCCGGGGAGCTGTTTTTT. Residues: CATDFAGELFF.

This CDR3 is CSVILRRARGTEAFF. The CDR3 coding sequence is TGCAGCGTCATTCTGAGGAGGGCCCGTGGTACTGAAGCTTTCTTT. V gene TRBV29-1 combines with J gene TRBJ1-1; D not certain. The length of the CDR3 is 15 residues. Germline V lookup: CDR1 SQVTM, CDR2 ANQGSEA. Trimming pared 6 bases from V and 5 bases from J, leaving 22 bases between.

This clone was seen a few times. The chain combines TRBV11-2 with TRBJ2-1; 13 bases agree with TRBD2. This CDR3 contains 16 residues. Germline V lookup: CDR1 SGHAT, CDR2 FQNNGV. J lost 7 bases, V lost 5 bases, and 8 bases had no gene match. The CDR3 spells CASSPTSGGAGNEQFF. In nucleotides, the CDR3 is TGTGCCAGCAGCCCTACTAGCGGGGGGGCAGGGAATGAGCAGTTCTTC. Supplemented by reference TRBV11-2 and TRBJ2-1, the full variable domain reads EAGVAQSPRYKIIEKRQSVAFWCNPISGHATLYWYQQILGQGPKLLIQFQNNGVVDDSQLPKDRFSAERLKGVDSTLKIQPAKLEDSAVYLCASSPTSGGAGNEQFFGPGTRLTVL.

The CDR3 here is CASWTSRYTGELFF. CDR3 DNA: TGTGCCAGCTGGACTAGCAGATACACCGGGGAGCTGTTTTTT. The V gene is TRBV6-5, the J gene TRBJ2-2; 8 bases match TRBD2. The CDR3 contains 14 residues. Germline values: CDR1 MNHEY, CDR2 SVGAGI. With 8 bases clipped from V and 3 bases from J, the junction kept 5 bases outside the gene matches.

For this clone: Relative to the germline gene, one junction end is altered; a read error may explain this. Other DNA sequences within the sample encode an identical CDR3. The chain carries TRBV30 and TRBJ2-5, with no clear D. Germline values: CDR1 GTSNPN, CDR2 SVGIG (reference sequence). The CDR3 consists of 14 residues. CDR3 bases: TGTGCCTGGAGTCCCAAACCTAACGTCGAGACTCAGTACTTC. Its translation: CAWSPKPNVETQYF.

The chain is built from TRBV6-1 and TRBJ2-3; D might be TRBD1 (6 bases). The germline gives CDR1 MNHNS, CDR2 SASEGT. The ends were cut back, 0 bases at V and 1 base at J, with 8 bases in the middle. This CDR3 has 15 amino acids. CDR3 in amino acids: CASSEAAGGTDTQYF. The CDR3 DNA follows: TGTGCCAGCAGTGAAGCTGCAGGGGGCACAGATACGCAGTATTTT.

Regarding this clone: Other DNA sequences in this sample translate to the same CDR3. The genes are TRBV30 and TRBJ2-7, with 9 bases aligning to TRBD1. Germline values: CDR1 GTSNPN, CDR2 SVGIG (reference sequence). This CDR3 region has 12 residues. The CDR3 reads CAWGTGPYEQYF. CDR3 DNA sequence: TGTGCTTGGGGGACAGGGCCCTACGAGCAGTACTTC.

The gene calls are TRBV19 and TRBJ1-1; 7 nucleotides agree with TRBD1. After removal of 6 bases from V and 5 bases from J, the junction contained 9 bases not matched to a gene. This CDR3 is built from 14 residues. Per germline, CDR1 LNHDA and CDR2 SQIVND (reference sequence). Here the CDR3 DNA reads TGTGCCAGTAGGGGCTTACAGGGGCGAACTGAAGCTTTCTTT. Translated: CASRGLQGRTEAFF. Variable domain in full (rest from reference TRBV19 and TRBJ1-1): DGGITQSPKYLFRKEGQNVTLSCEQNLNHDAMYWYRQDPGQGLRLIYYSQIVNDFQKGDIAEGYSVSREKKESFPLTVTSAQKNPTAFYLCASRGLQGRTEAFFGQGTRLTVV.

The rearrangement uses TRBV5-6 and TRBJ2-5, with a possible D match to TRBD1 (6 bases). Per germline, CDR1 SGHDT and CDR2 YYEEEE. This CDR3 is 14 amino acids long. The V gene lost 4 bases and the J gene lost 6 bases, with 16 bases spanning the gap. The CDR3 nucleotides are TGTGCCAGCAGCGCCCTAAGGGGGTTGAAGACCCAGTACTTC. Encoded protein: CASSALRGLKTQYF. Full variable domain (remainder filled in from reference TRBV5-6 and TRBJ2-5): DAGVTQSPTHLIKTRGQQVTLRCSPKSGHDTVSWYQQALGQGPQFIFQYYEEEERQRGNFPDRFSGHQFPNYSSELNVNALLLGDSALYLCASSALRGLKTQYFGPGTRLLVL.

V is TRBV7-9 and J is TRBJ2-5, with TRBD2 identical over 10 bases. Germline trimming cut 6 bases from V and 1 base from J; bases unmatched to any gene: 17. The CDR3 covers 19 residues. In germline, CDR1 is SEHNR, CDR2 FQNEAQ (reference sequence). In DNA form, the CDR3 reads TGTGCCAGCAGGCCCCAGGCAAGACTAGCGGGCCCGCTCCAAGAGACCCAGTACTTC. It yields the protein CASRPQARLAGPLQETQYF. The whole variable domain, remainder taken from reference TRBV7-9 and TRBJ2-5, is DTGVSQNPRHKITKRGQNVTFRCDPISEHNRLYWYRQTLGQGPEFLTYFQNEAQLEKSRLLSDRFSAERPKGSFSTLEIQRTEQGDSAMYLCASRPQARLAGPLQETQYFGPGTRLLVL.

This clone has just a few counts. The chain couples TRBV21-1 to TRBJ1-2; the table calls TRBD1, which could not be checked here. TRBV21-1 is given as a pseudogene. The CDR3 loop spans 13 amino acids. CDR3: CASSKEDREGYTF. CDR3 DNA sequence: TGTGCCAGCAGCAAAGAGGACAGGGAGGGCTACACCTTC.

The rearrangement uses TRBV5-6 and TRBJ1-1; D not resolved. Germline CDR1 SGHDT, CDR2 YYEEEE. The CDR3 consists of 14 residues. The ends were cut back, 2 bases at V and 1 base at J, with 9 bases in the middle. CDR3 sequence: CASSLRVRNTEAFF. Written as DNA, the CDR3 is TGTGCCAGCAGCTTACGGGTAAGGAACACTGAAGCTTTCTTT.

As regards this clone: Other DNA variants within this sample encode the same CDR3. The chain uses TRBV5-1 and TRBJ2-5; a possible D gene is TRBD2 (6 bases). Germline CDR1 reads SGHRS; CDR2 reads YFSETQ. This CDR3 spans 14 amino acids. Between the trimmed V and J ends, which lost 0 bases and 4 bases, there was a span of 10 bases. CDR3 DNA: TGCGCCAGCAGCTTGGTCCAGGGAGGAGAGACCCAGTACTTC. Its protein is CASSLVQGGETQYF.

The rearrangement links TRBV29-1 to TRBJ2-3; 8 nucleotides line up with TRBD1. This CDR3 is 12 amino acids long. The V gene end was trimmed by 6 bases and the J gene end by 6 bases; junction bases not matched to a gene: 5. CDR1 is SQVTM, CDR2 ANQGSEA, per germline. The CDR3 DNA reads as TGCAGCGTGGAGACAGGGGCGGATACGCAGTATTTT. Translating it yields CSVETGADTQYF.

By frequency in the sample, this clone is medium-sized. CDR3: CAISGGQASNYGYTF. The CDR3 DNA sequence: TGTGCCATCAGTGGTGGACAGGCTTCTAACTATGGCTACACCTTC. This chain links TRBV10-3 with TRBJ1-2; 7 nucleotides match TRBD1. Germline V lookup: CDR1 ENHRY, CDR2 SYGVKD. V was pared by 4 bases and J by 0 bases, with 5 bases of the junction left unmatched. CDR3 length: 15 amino acids.

Only a few counts were recorded for this clone. One junction end disagrees with the germline gene, perhaps due to a read error. The rearrangement joins TRBV6-6 to TRBJ1-6, with D hard to call. Germline CDR1 and CDR2: MNHNY and SVGAGI (reference sequence). The CDR3 is 14 amino acids. The CDR3 spells CAISLDAQYSPLHF. In nucleotides, the CDR3 is TGTGCCATCAGTCTCGACGCACAGTATTCACCCCTCCACTTT.

This clone turned up a few times. The rearrangement joins TRBV6-6 to TRBJ2-7; 8 nucleotides align to TRBD1. From germline, CDR1 is MNHNY and CDR2 SVGAGI (reference sequence). The CDR3 runs 14 residues. V shed 7 bases and J 3 bases; nucleotides not matched to a gene: 8. Here the CDR3 DNA reads TGTGCCAGCACTAGGACAGGGAGGATCTACGAGCAGTACTTC. This codes for CASTRTGRIYEQYF.

CDR3 loop: CASSQETAPLSYEQYF. The CDR3 DNA reads as TGCGCCAGCAGCCAAGAGACAGCTCCTCTGAGCTACGAGCAGTACTTC. The rearrangement joins TRBV4-3 to TRBJ2-7; perhaps TRBD1 as D (5 bases). The CDR3 is made up of 16 amino acids. Trimming took off 0 bases at V and 3 bases at J, with 15 bases between the two ends. Germline V gene sequence: CDR1 LGHNA, CDR2 YSLEER.

For this clone: This may be a read error: a much more frequent sequence differs by one nucleotide. This chain joins TRBV6-5 and TRBJ1-2, with 7 nucleotides matching TRBD1. The germline V gene encodes CDR1 MNHEY and CDR2 SVGAGI. This CDR3 has 13 residues. Trimming removed 6 bases from V and 2 bases from J; junction bases left unmatched: 3. Here the CDR3 reads CASSVQGNYGYTF. CDR3 DNA: TGTGCCAGCAGCGTACAGGGGAACTATGGCTACACCTTC.

The chain combines TRBV10-3 with TRBJ2-2, with D maybe TRBD1 (5 bases). The germline gives CDR1 ENHRY, CDR2 SYGVKD. Deletions cut 4 bases from V and 6 bases from J, with 12 bases between. The CDR3 contains 14 residues. CDR3: CAISALTDPGELFF. The CDR3 nucleotides read TGTGCCATCAGTGCCTTGACAGATCCCGGGGAGCTGTTTTTT.

This clone came up once. V and J are TRBV19 and TRBJ1-6; 11 bases fit TRBD1. The CDR3 has 16 amino acids. The V segment lost 5 bases and the J segment 7 bases; nucleotides outside the gene matches: 7. Germline V lookup: CDR1 LNHDA, CDR2 SQIVND (reference sequence). In nucleotides, the CDR3 is TGTGCCAGTAGTGCCCCGGGACAGGGGGACAATTCACCCCTCCACTTT. Amino acids: CASSAPGQGDNSPLHF.

This clone showed up just a few times. This chain joins TRBV4-3 and TRBJ1-5; D gene uncertain. CDR3 length: 14 residues. V was cut by 0 bases and J by 9 bases, with 12 bases left in between. CDR1 is LGHNA and CDR2 is YSLEER in the germline V gene. The CDR3 loop reads CASSQDGGVRPQHF. As DNA, the CDR3 is TGCGCCAGCAGCCAAGATGGCGGGGTCAGGCCCCAGCATTTT.